Shown below are 19 T cell receptor beta chains from a single sample sequenced in a study of cytotoxic CD8 clonotypes in ibrutinib-treated CLL. The protocol was immunoSEQ multiplex PCR, while the TCRdb copy is restricted to in-frame clones and leaves out a portion. This table has hundreds of thousands of clones, under 75% appearing once. Source: PBMCs, taken after 24 months of ibrutinib treatment. All receptors derive from a human donor with chronic lymphocytic leukemia.

This rearrangement joins TRBV29-1 to TRBJ2-3, with D perhaps TRBD1 or TRBD2 (5 bases each). Germline CDR1 reads SQVTM; CDR2 reads ANQGSEA. V lost 0 bases to trimming and J lost 5 bases, with 6 bases between them. The length of the CDR3 is 12 residues. The CDR3 region is CSVEERGDTQYF. The CDR3 DNA follows: TGCAGCGTTGAAGAGAGGGGAGATACGCAGTATTTT.

The table lists this clone with a count of one. The chain carries TRBV28 and TRBJ1-5; D gene unclear. Germline CDR1 MDHEN, CDR2 SYDVKM. The V and J ends lost 6 bases and 4 bases respectively, with 16 bases between them. This CDR3 spans 15 amino acids. CDR3 sequence reads: CASSLQSWANQPQHF. Here the CDR3 DNA reads TGTGCCAGCAGCCTCCAAAGTTGGGCTAATCAGCCCCAGCATTTT.

This clone occurred once. The gene calls are TRBV7-9 and TRBJ2-7; 12 positions agree with TRBD1. The V and J ends lost 8 bases and 4 bases, in that order; junction bases with no gene match: 3. Per germline, CDR1 SEHNR and CDR2 FQNEAQ (reference sequence). The CDR3 spans 13 residues. In DNA form, the CDR3 reads TGTGCCAGCGGGACAGGGGGCTCTTACGAGCAGTACTTC. Encoded protein: CASGTGGSYEQYF.

In its sample, this clone was seen a few times. This chain uses TRBV30 with TRBJ2-7; 11 bases are shared with TRBD1. The J segment lost 2 bases and the V segment lost 5 bases, leaving 5 bases of the junction unmatched. This CDR3 has 14 amino acids. Germline loops: CDR1 GTSNPN, CDR2 SVGIG (reference sequence). The CDR3 here is CAWEDRGRPYEQYF. The CDR3, as DNA: TGTGCCTGGGAGGACAGGGGGCGCCCCTACGAGCAGTACTTC.

The genes are TRBV11-3 and TRBJ2-1; 10 nucleotides line up with TRBD2. Germline assignment: CDR1 SGHNT and CDR2 YENEEA. The CDR3 is 16 amino acids. Germline trimming cut 0 bases from V and 7 bases from J; bases unmatched to any gene: 6. Here the CDR3 DNA reads TGTGCCAGCAGCTTAGAAGCGGGAGGGCCGGGGAATGAGCAGTTCTTC. It codes for CASSLEAGGPGNEQFF.

The chain has TRBV6-5 and TRBJ2-5; D possibly matches TRBD1 or TRBD2 (5 bases each). The germline CDR1 and CDR2 sequences are MNHEY and SVGAGI. Trimming pared 0 bases from V and 2 bases from J, leaving 13 bases between. The CDR3 loop spans 16 amino acids. DNA of the CDR3: TGTGCCAGCAGTTACTCAGGGACCAATTTTCAAGAGACCCAGTACTTC. Amino acid sequence: CASSYSGTNFQETQYF.

This clone was picked up one time. This chain connects TRBV6-5 to TRBJ1-4, with a tentative D call TRBD1 (6 bases). This CDR3 has 15 residues. Germline V gives CDR1 MNHEY, CDR2 SVGAGI. With 6 bases removed from V and 4 bases from J, the gap between germline ends came to 15 bases. The CDR3 protein is CASRLTGLGNEKLFF. In nucleotides, the CDR3 is TGTGCCAGCAGACTTACAGGGCTCGGTAATGAAAAACTGTTTTTT.

V is TRBV10-1 and J is TRBJ2-6, with 9 bases identical to TRBD1. Germline CDR1 is WNHNN and CDR2 is SYGVQD (reference sequence). The CDR3 has 16 amino acids. The ends lost 5 bases at V and 2 bases at J; junction bases unmatched: 4. The CDR3 DNA sequence: TGCGCCAGCAGTCCCGGGACAGGGCCTGGGGCCAACGTCCTGACTTTC. Residues: CASSPGTGPGANVLTF.

V usage is TRBV4-1 and J usage is TRBJ2-7; 10 bases agree with TRBD1. V was pared by 5 bases and J by 5 bases, with 9 bases of the junction left unmatched. Germline V CDR1 and CDR2: MGHRA, YSYEKL. CDR3 length: 15 residues. DNA for the CDR3: TGCGCCAGCAGCACTGGACAGGGGGTTACCCACGAGCAGTACTTC. Translating gives CASSTGQGVTHEQYF.

The rearrangement joins TRBV7-9 to TRBJ2-5; D may be TRBD2 (5 bases). CDR1 is SEHNR and CDR2 is FQNEAQ in the germline V gene (reference sequence). V was cut by 3 bases and J by 1 base, with 9 bases left in between. The CDR3 runs to 14 residues. The CDR3 loop reads CASSFRGIQETQYF. The CDR3 DNA sequence: TGTGCCAGCAGCTTTCGGGGAATCCAAGAGACCCAGTACTTC.

The chain couples TRBV11-3 to TRBJ1-1, with 9 bases fitting TRBD1. V was pared by 4 bases and J by 10 bases, with 4 bases of the junction left unmatched. In germline, CDR1 is SGHNT, CDR2 YENEEA. CDR3 length equals 12 residues. Here the CDR3 DNA reads TGTGCCAGCAGCTCAACAGGGGGCAGAGCTTTCTTT. It translates to CASSSTGGRAFF.

The V gene is TRBV7-9, the J gene TRBJ1-1; maybe TRBD1 (5 bases). The ends were cut back, 2 bases at V and 3 bases at J, with 7 bases in the middle. The CDR3 covers 13 residues. The germline V gene has CDR1 SEHNR and CDR2 FQNEAQ (reference sequence). The CDR3 DNA follows: TGTGCCAGCAGCTTAATAGGGGACACTGAAGCTTTCTTT. Amino acids: CASSLIGDTEAFF.

This sequence joins TRBV11-2 and TRBJ2-1; D is perhaps TRBD1 (6 bases). With 4 bases removed from V and 9 bases from J, the gap between germline ends came to 19 bases. The CDR3 covers 15 residues. Germline loops: CDR1 SGHAT, CDR2 FQNNGV. In DNA, the CDR3 is TGTGCCAGCAGCTCCGGGACAAAAGGCGGTGGTGAGCAGTTCTTC. This sequence encodes CASSSGTKGGGEQFF.

The chain is built from TRBV29-1 and TRBJ2-2; D is unresolved. The germline gives CDR1 SQVTM, CDR2 ANQGSEA. V lost 2 bases, J lost 1 base, and 8 bases lay in between. This CDR3 has 14 residues. The CDR3 bases are TGCAGCGTTGAAACTGGTGTGAACACCGGGGAGCTGTTTTTT. Protein: CSVETGVNTGELFF.

This clone was detected a few times. The chain carries TRBV15 and TRBJ2-3, with D possibly TRBD1 on 6 matching bases. Trimming pared 0 bases from V and 5 bases from J, leaving 21 bases between. CDR3 length: 18 residues. Germline V gives CDR1 LNHNV, CDR2 YYDKDF (reference sequence). CDR3 residues: CATSRDLWDTGYKDTQYF. Written as DNA, the CDR3 is TGTGCCACCAGCAGAGATCTTTGGGACACAGGCTACAAAGATACGCAGTATTTT.

The chain employs TRBV9 and TRBJ2-1; D remains ambiguous. The CDR3 runs 11 residues. V lost 3 bases to trimming and J lost 8 bases, with 6 bases between them. The germline gives CDR1 SGDLS, CDR2 YYNGEE. The CDR3 DNA is TGTGCCAGCAGCGACCTAGATGAGCAGTTCTTC. Translating gives CASSDLDEQFF.

This clone was seen more than once but under ten times. V is TRBV4-3 and J is TRBJ2-1; no definite D call. V was trimmed by 0 bases and J by 2 bases, leaving 8 bases between them. The germline CDR1 and CDR2 sequences are LGHNA and YSLEER. There are 15 residues in the CDR3. CDR3 in DNA: TGCGCCAGCAGCCAAGATCCTTTACCCTACAATGAGCAGTTCTTC. As protein: CASSQDPLPYNEQFF.

This chain links TRBV6-5 with TRBJ2-3; D perhaps matches TRBD1 (8 bases). The CDR3 runs to 15 residues. Trimming cost V 6 bases and J 3 bases, with 16 bases left between them. Germline-derived CDR1 and CDR2 are MNHEY and SVGAGI. The CDR3 protein is CASRNTGGETDTQYF. The DNA for the CDR3 is TGTGCCAGCAGAAATACAGGGGGGGAAACAGATACGCAGTATTTT.

V usage is TRBV27 and J usage is TRBJ2-1, with no clear D. The germline V and J ends were trimmed by 2 bases and 3 bases, with 2 bases remaining between them. Germline V CDR1 and CDR2: MNHEY, SMNVEV (reference sequence). The CDR3 loop spans 12 amino acids. CDR3 nucleotide sequence: TGTGCCAGCAGTTTAGGCTACAATGAGCAGTTCTTC. It is translated as CASSLGYNEQFF.